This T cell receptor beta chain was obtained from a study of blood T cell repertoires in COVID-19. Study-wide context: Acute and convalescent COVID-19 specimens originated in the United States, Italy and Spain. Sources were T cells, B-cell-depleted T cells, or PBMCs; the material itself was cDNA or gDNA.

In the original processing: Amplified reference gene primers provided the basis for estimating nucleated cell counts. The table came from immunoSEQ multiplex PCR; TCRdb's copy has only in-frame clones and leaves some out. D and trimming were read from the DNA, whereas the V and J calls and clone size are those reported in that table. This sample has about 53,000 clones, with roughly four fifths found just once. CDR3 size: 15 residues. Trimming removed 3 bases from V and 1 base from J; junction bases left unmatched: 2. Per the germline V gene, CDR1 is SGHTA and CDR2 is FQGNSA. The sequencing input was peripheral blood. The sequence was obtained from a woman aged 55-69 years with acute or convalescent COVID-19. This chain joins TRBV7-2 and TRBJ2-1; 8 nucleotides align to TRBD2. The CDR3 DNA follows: TGTGCCAGCAGCTTTAGCGGGGCGTCCTACAATGAGCAGTTCTTC. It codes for CASSFSGASYNEQFF.